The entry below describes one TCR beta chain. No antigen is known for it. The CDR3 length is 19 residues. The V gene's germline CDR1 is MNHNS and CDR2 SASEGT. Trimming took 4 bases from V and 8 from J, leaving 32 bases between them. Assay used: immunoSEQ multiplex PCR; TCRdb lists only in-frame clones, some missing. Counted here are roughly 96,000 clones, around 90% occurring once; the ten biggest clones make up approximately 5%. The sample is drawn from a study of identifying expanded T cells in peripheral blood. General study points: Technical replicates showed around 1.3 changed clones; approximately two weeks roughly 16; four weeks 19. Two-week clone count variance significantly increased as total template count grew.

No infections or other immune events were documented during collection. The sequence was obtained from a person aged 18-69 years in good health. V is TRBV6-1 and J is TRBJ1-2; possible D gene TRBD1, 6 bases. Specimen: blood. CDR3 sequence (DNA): TGTGCCAGCAGTGCCTCCCCGGCGTTTATTTTGTGGGACACCGTGGGCTACACCTTC. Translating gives CASSASPAFILWDTVGYTF.